This TCR beta chain was observed in a study of cytomegalovirus exposure and HLA in healthy donors. Study observations and caveats: Some TCR beta chains (about 180 of them) were listed as cytomegalovirus-associated. Later work associated 16,951 TCR beta sequences with HLA alleles at 0.05 false discovery rate. When analyzed later, a missense DCLRE1C variant was found to be linked to TCR beta V- and J-gene trimming.

Comment on this clone: Its antigen is not known.

The CDR3 has 13 amino acids. V was clipped by 3 bases and J by 7 bases, with 10 bases between them. Per the germline V gene, CDR1 is SGHAT and CDR2 is FQNNGV. PCR amplification relied on 60 Vbeta primers (plus 13 Jbeta primers). TCRdb's copy holds only in-frame clones and misses some; the assay was immunoSEQ multiplex PCR. The sample records about 190,000 clones, roughly 80% being singletons. The chain has TRBV11-2 and TRBJ1-5; D remains ambiguous. Sample: PBMCs. This clonotype was obtained from a woman between 18 and 29 years old in good health and CMV-seronegative. CDR3: CASSFRQGQPQHF. The CDR3 DNA reads as TGTGCCAGCAGCTTCCGACAAGGACAGCCCCAGCATTTT.